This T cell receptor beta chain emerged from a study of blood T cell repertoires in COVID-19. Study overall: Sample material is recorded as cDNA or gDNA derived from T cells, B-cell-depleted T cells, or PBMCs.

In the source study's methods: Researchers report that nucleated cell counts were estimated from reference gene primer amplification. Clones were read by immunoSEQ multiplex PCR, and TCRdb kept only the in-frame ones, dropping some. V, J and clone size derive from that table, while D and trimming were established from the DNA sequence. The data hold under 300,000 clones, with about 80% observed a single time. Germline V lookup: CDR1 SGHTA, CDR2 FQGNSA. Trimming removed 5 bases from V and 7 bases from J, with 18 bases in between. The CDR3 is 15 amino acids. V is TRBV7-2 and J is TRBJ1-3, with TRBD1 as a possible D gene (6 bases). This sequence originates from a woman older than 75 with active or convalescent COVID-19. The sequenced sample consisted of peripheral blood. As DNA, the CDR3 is TGTGCCAGCAGCCTAAAGAGCGGGGGCTTGAACACCATATATTTT. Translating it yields CASSLKSGGLNTIYF.